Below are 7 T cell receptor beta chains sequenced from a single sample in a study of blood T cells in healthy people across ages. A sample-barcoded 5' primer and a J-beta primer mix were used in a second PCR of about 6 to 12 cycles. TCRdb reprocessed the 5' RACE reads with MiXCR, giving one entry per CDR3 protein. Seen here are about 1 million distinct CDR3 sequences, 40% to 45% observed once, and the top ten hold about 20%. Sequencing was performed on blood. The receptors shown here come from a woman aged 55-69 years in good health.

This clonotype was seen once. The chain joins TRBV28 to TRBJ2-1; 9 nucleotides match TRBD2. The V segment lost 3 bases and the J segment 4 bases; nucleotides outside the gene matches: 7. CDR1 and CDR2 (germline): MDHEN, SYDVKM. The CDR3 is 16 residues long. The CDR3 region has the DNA TGTGCCAGCAGTTTGACCGCTAGCGGGATTTACAATGAGCAGTTCTTC. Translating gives CASSLTASGIYNEQFF.

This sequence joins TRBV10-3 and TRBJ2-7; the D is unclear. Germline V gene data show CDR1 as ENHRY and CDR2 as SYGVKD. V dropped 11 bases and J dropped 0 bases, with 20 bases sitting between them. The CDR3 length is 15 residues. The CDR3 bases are TGTGCCCCGAGTGGGGAAACTCCGAGCTCCTACGAGCAGTACTTC. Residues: CAPSGETPSSYEQYF.

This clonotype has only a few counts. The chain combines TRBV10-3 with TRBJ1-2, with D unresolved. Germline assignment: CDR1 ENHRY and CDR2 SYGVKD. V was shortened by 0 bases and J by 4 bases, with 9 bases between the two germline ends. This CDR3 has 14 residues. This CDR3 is CAISESANRYGYTF. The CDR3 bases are TGTGCCATCAGTGAGTCGGCTAACCGCTATGGCTACACCTTC.

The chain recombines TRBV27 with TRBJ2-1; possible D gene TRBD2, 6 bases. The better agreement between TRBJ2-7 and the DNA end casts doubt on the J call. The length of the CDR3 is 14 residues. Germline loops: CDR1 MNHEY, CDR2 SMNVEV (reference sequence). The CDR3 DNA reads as TGTGCCACTAGCGACGGGAGCTCCTACAATGAGCAGTACTTC. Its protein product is CATSDGSSYNEQYF.

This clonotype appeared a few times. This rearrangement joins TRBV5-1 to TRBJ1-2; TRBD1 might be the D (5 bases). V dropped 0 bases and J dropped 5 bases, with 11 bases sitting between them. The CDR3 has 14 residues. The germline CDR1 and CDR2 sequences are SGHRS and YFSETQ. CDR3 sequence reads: CASSLEVPGYGYTF. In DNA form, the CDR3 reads TGCGCCAGCAGCTTGGAGGTTCCAGGGTATGGCTACACCTTC.

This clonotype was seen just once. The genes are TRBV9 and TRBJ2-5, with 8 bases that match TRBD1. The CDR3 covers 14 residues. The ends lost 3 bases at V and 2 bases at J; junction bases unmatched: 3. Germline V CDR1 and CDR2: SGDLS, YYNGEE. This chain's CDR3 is CASSEGQAQETQYF. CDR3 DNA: TGTGCCAGCAGCGAGGGACAGGCGCAAGAGACCCAGTACTTC.

This CDR3 reads CASSERAGQPQHF. The CDR3, as DNA: TGTGCCAGCAGTGAACGGGCAGGTCAGCCCCAGCATTTT. The rearrangement uses TRBV2 and TRBJ1-5; D not resolved. V was clipped by 2 bases and J by 6 bases, with 8 bases between them. Germline V lookup: CDR1 SNHLY, CDR2 FYNNEI. The CDR3 covers 13 residues.